Listed here are 30 T cell receptor beta chains from one sample, sequenced in a study of blood T cell repertoires in COVID-19. The method was immunoSEQ multiplex PCR; TCRdb's version includes in-frame clones alone and lacks a portion of them. The table lists around 190,000 clones, approximately 86% of them singletons, with about 8.6% in the top ten. The sample taken for sequencing was peripheral blood. The receptors here all came from a man between 45 and 60 years old with active or convalescent COVID-19.

The V and J genes are TRBV21-1 and TRBJ2-3; TRBD1, the table's D call, was not compared with the DNA. TRBV21-1 is given as a pseudogene. The length of the CDR3 is 17 residues. CDR3 amino acids: CASPTKGTGYQGDTQYF. DNA of the CDR3: TGTGCCAGCCCCACTAAAGGGACAGGGTACCAGGGGGATACGCAGTATTTT.

This clone has just one count. The chain recombines TRBV5-4 with TRBJ2-7; D not certain. The length of the CDR3 is 14 residues. CDR1 SGHNT and CDR2 YYREEE come from the germline V gene (reference sequence). Trimming cost V 0 bases and J 2 bases, with 9 bases left between them. The CDR3 nucleotides read TGTGCCAGCAGCTTGGCCGGCGGAGCCTACGAGCAGTACTTC. Amino acid sequence: CASSLAGGAYEQYF. Supplemented by reference TRBV5-4 and TRBJ2-7, the full variable domain reads ETGVTQSPTHLIKTRGQQVTLRCSSQSGHNTVSWYQQALGQGPQFIFQYYREEENGRGNFPPRFSGLQFPNYSSELNVNALELDDSALYLCASSLAGGAYEQYFGPGTRLTVT.

The chain uses TRBV5-6 and TRBJ2-7; 13 bases are a match to TRBD2. There are 17 residues in the CDR3. Per germline, CDR1 SGHDT and CDR2 YYEEEE. Losses at the gene ends were 4 bases for V and 5 bases for J; bases not matched to a gene: 12. CDR3: CASSRYPGLAGVDEQYF. The CDR3 DNA reads as TGTGCCAGCAGCCGCTACCCCGGACTAGCGGGAGTCGACGAGCAGTACTTC. The full variable domain, in which reference TRBV5-6 and TRBJ2-7 provide the parts outside the CDR3, is DAGVTQSPTHLIKTRGQQVTLRCSPKSGHDTVSWYQQALGQGPQFIFQYYEEEERQRGNFPDRFSGHQFPNYSSELNVNALLLGDSALYLCASSRYPGLAGVDEQYFGPGTRLTVT.

This clone has a handful of counts. The chain couples TRBV5-1 to TRBJ1-6; 12 nucleotides agree with TRBD1. This CDR3 is built from 16 residues. Germline V gene sequence: CDR1 SGHRS, CDR2 YFSETQ. V was clipped by 0 bases and J by 9 bases; unmatched bases: 4. The CDR3 DNA sequence: TGCGCCAGCAGCTTGGGGGGACAGGGGGCTAGTTCACCCCTCCACTTT. Amino acid sequence: CASSLGGQGASSPLHF. The variable domain in full, completed from reference TRBV5-1 and TRBJ1-6, reads KAGVTQTPRYLIKTRGQQVTLSCSPISGHRSVSWYQQTPGQGLQFLFEYFSETQRNKGNFPGRFSGRQFSNSRSEMNVSTLELGDSALYLCASSLGGQGASSPLHFGNGTRLTVT.

The CDR3 nucleotides read TGTGCCAGTACCACCAGCGCCGGGGGAAACACCATATATTTT. The encoded protein is CASTTSAGGNTIYF. The gene calls are TRBV19 and TRBJ1-3; D call uncertain. Germline V gene sequence: CDR1 LNHDA, CDR2 SQIVND (reference sequence). CDR3 size: 14 residues. The V gene lost 7 bases and the J gene lost 4 bases, with 14 bases spanning the gap.

This rearrangement joins TRBV4-1 to TRBJ2-2, with 8 bases lining up with TRBD1. The CDR3 runs to 15 residues. J was trimmed by 1 base and V by 5 bases; bases with no gene match: 3. The V gene's germline CDR1 is MGHRA and CDR2 YSYEKL. The CDR3 DNA reads as TGCGCCAGCAGCTTCGGGACAGGGAACACCGGGGAGCTGTTTTTT. Translated, it gives CASSFGTGNTGELFF.

The J gene is TRBJ2-2, the V gene TRBV19; 9 bases map to TRBD1. The CDR3 is 17 amino acids. Germline CDR1 reads LNHDA; CDR2 reads SQIVND (reference sequence). The trim removed 0 bases at V and 3 bases at J, leaving 5 bases unmatched. The DNA for the CDR3 is TGTGCCAGTAGTATAGAAGGCGGGACAGGGTACACCGGGGAGCTGTTTTTT. Protein: CASSIEGGTGYTGELFF.

J is TRBJ2-7 and V is TRBV24-1; D unresolved. CDR3 length equals 11 residues. Germline V gene sequence: CDR1 KGHDR, CDR2 SFDVKD. V was pared by 7 bases and J by 6 bases, with 9 bases between. The CDR3 loop reads CATRYAGEQYF. CDR3 nucleotide sequence: TGTGCCACCAGGTACGCAGGCGAGCAGTACTTC.

The chain has TRBV5-1 and TRBJ1-2; D possibly corresponds to TRBD1 (6 bases). V lost 1 base and J 2 bases, leaving 9 bases between the germline ends. This CDR3 spans 14 amino acids. CDR1 and CDR2 from the germline V gene are SGHRS and YFSETQ. CDR3 nucleotide sequence: TGCGCCAGCAGCTTGTCCACAGGGAACTATGGCTACACCTTC. Encoded protein: CASSLSTGNYGYTF.

DNA of the CDR3: TGTGCCAGCAGCCAAGTGGGCAGGGCGGCTAATGAAAAACTGTTTTTT. Translated, it gives CASSQVGRAANEKLFF. J is TRBJ1-4 and V is TRBV3-1 (or the pseudogene TRBV3-2), with D tentatively TRBD1 (5 bases). Germline CDR1 reads LGHDT; CDR2 reads YNNKEL (reference sequence). The CDR3 extends over 16 amino acids. V lost 1 base and J 3 bases, leaving 12 bases between the germline ends.

The chain employs TRBV19 and TRBJ2-1; 11 bases map to TRBD2. The ends lost 5 bases at V and 7 bases at J; junction bases unmatched: 7. The CDR3 totals 15 residues. In germline, CDR1 is LNHDA, CDR2 SQIVND (reference sequence). Here the CDR3 reads CASSSVAGGENEQFF. The CDR3 DNA reads as TGTGCCAGTAGTTCCGTAGCGGGAGGGGAGAATGAGCAGTTCTTC.

The CDR3 is CASSRPGGEAFF. The CDR3, as DNA: TGTGCCAGCAGCCGCCCGGGAGGTGAAGCTTTCTTT. The gene calls are TRBV14 and TRBJ1-1, with unresolved D. This CDR3 region has 12 residues. CDR1 is SGHDN and CDR2 is FVKESK in the germline V gene. Trimming removed 4 bases at V and 7 bases at J, with 10 bases between.

This clone was observed a single time. The rearrangement links TRBV24-1 to TRBJ2-1, with D possibly TRBD1 on 6 matching bases. V dropped 8 bases and J dropped 0 bases, with 10 bases sitting between them. Germline loops: CDR1 KGHDR, CDR2 SFDVKD. The CDR3 consists of 14 residues. The CDR3 coding sequence is TGTGCCACCATGGGGGCAAGCTCCTACAATGAGCAGTTCTTC. This codes for CATMGASSYNEQFF.

The chain employs TRBV29-1 and TRBJ1-5; 9 positions match TRBD1. V gave up 7 bases and J gave up 4 bases; unmatched junction bases: 5. The V gene's germline CDR1 is SQVTM and CDR2 ANQGSEA. This CDR3 region has 13 residues. For the CDR3, the DNA is TGCAGCGGTGGACAGGGGCTTAATCAGCCCCAGCATTTT. Translation: CSGGQGLNQPQHF.

The rearrangement uses TRBV7-2 and TRBJ1-4; 10 bases match TRBD1. V was pared by 4 bases and J by 7 bases, with 3 bases of the junction left unmatched. CDR3 length: 14 amino acids. Germline V lookup: CDR1 SGHTA, CDR2 FQGNSA. The CDR3 nucleotides read TGTGCCAGCAGCTCCAGACAGGGGGCTGAAAAACTGTTTTTT. Translated, it gives CASSSRQGAEKLFF. Variable domain in full (rest from reference TRBV7-2 and TRBJ1-4): GAGVSQSPSNKVTEKGKDVELRCDPISGHTALYWYRQSLGQGLEFLIYFQGNSAPDKSGLPSDRFSAERTGGSVSTLTIQRTQQEDSAVYLCASSSRQGAEKLFFGSGTQLSVL.

V is TRBV15 and J is TRBJ1-2; D remains unclear. The V end lost 0 bases, the J end lost 7 bases, and 6 bases lay between the germline ends. Germline CDR1 LNHNV, CDR2 YYDKDF (reference sequence). There are 12 residues in the CDR3. The DNA for the CDR3 is TGTGCCACCAGCAGAGATAGGAGTGGCTACACCTTC. Protein: CATSRDRSGYTF.

This clone showed up just once. The chain carries TRBV11-2 and TRBJ1-2; D gene ambiguous. V was cut by 2 bases and J by 4 bases, with 11 bases left in between. The length of the CDR3 is 14 residues. Germline lookup yields CDR1 SGHAT and CDR2 FQNNGV. This chain's CDR3 is CASSLSTGSYGYTF. The CDR3, as DNA: TGTGCCAGCAGCTTATCCACGGGATCCTATGGCTACACCTTC.

The V gene is TRBV5-1, the J gene TRBJ2-1; 11 positions agree with TRBD2. V shed 0 bases, J shed 9 bases, and the junction held 5 bases outside the gene matches. The CDR3 extends over 15 amino acids. The V gene's germline CDR1 is SGHRS and CDR2 YFSETQ. CDR3 amino acids: CASSLELAGEGEQFF. The CDR3 region has the DNA TGCGCCAGCAGCTTGGAACTAGCGGGGGAAGGTGAGCAGTTCTTC.

The J gene is TRBJ2-1, the V gene TRBV7-2; D might be TRBD2 (5 bases). Germline V CDR1 and CDR2: SGHTA, FQGNSA. Trimming pared 5 bases from V and 5 bases from J, leaving 10 bases between. The CDR3 length is 13 residues. The CDR3 DNA reads TGTGCCAGCAGCCCCGGGATAAACAATGAGCAGTTCTTC. The encoded protein is CASSPGINNEQFF.

In its sample, this clone was seen once. The chain employs TRBV27 and TRBJ1-3; 8 nucleotides match TRBD1. The CDR3 is 16 amino acids. CDR1 MNHEY and CDR2 SMNVEV come from the germline V gene (reference sequence). Trimming took 2 bases from V and 0 from J; bases not matched to a gene: 3. The CDR3 here is CASSLSGQGSGNTIYF. The DNA for the CDR3 is TGTGCCAGCAGTTTAAGCGGACAGGGCTCTGGAAACACCATATATTTT.

The chain links TRBV28 to TRBJ2-5; possibly TRBD2 for D (5 bases). The length of the CDR3 is 12 residues. With 8 bases removed from V and 2 bases from J, the gap between germline ends came to 9 bases. Germline V CDR1 and CDR2: MDHEN, SYDVKM. The CDR3 DNA reads TGTGCCAGCGGACTGCTTCAAGAGACCCAGTACTTC. This sequence encodes CASGLLQETQYF.

The V gene is TRBV28, the J gene TRBJ1-5; 12 nucleotides align to TRBD1. V was clipped by 6 bases and J by 7 bases; unmatched bases: 7. Germline CDR1 and CDR2: MDHEN and SYDVKM. The CDR3 covers 15 residues. CDR3 DNA: TGTGCCAGCAGCCCCGGGACAGGGGGCAGACAGCCCCAGCATTTT. Amino acid sequence: CASSPGTGGRQPQHF.

This clone was observed a handful of times. The chain recombines TRBV27 with TRBJ2-1, with TRBD2 matching 7 bases. Trimming removed 5 bases from V and 6 bases from J; junction bases left unmatched: 10. This CDR3 has 15 residues. The germline V gene encodes CDR1 MNHEY and CDR2 SMNVEV (reference sequence). The chain's CDR3 is CASSKRDPGGNEQFF. CDR3 in DNA: TGTGCCAGCAGTAAAAGGGACCCGGGAGGCAATGAGCAGTTCTTC.

The rearrangement links TRBV6-5 to TRBJ1-1, with 9 bases identical to TRBD1. The CDR3 loop spans 13 amino acids. Trimming at V came to 6 bases and at J to 8 bases, leaving 7 bases not matched to a gene. Germline CDR1 MNHEY, CDR2 SVGAGI. The chain's CDR3 is CASSPGTGREAFF. The DNA of the CDR3 is TGTGCCAGCAGCCCCGGGACAGGGAGAGAAGCTTTCTTT.

J is TRBJ2-3 and V is TRBV3-1 (or the pseudogene TRBV3-2), with a tentative D call TRBD2 (7 bases). V was cut by 1 base and J by 6 bases, with 14 bases left in between. The CDR3 is 15 residues long. Per the germline V gene, CDR1 is LGHDT and CDR2 is YNNKEL (reference sequence). The CDR3 protein is CASSQGAGAGDTQYF. The CDR3 DNA reads TGTGCCAGCAGCCAAGGTGCGGGGGCCGGGGATACGCAGTATTTT.

The chain has TRBV5-1 and TRBJ2-1; TRBD2 matches at 13 bases. From germline, CDR1 is SGHRS and CDR2 YFSETQ. J lost 7 bases, V lost 2 bases, and 3 bases had no gene match. This CDR3 contains 15 residues. DNA for the CDR3: TGCGCCAGCAGCTTACTAGCGGGGGGGACTAATGAGCAGTTCTTC. Translating it yields CASSLLAGGTNEQFF.

This clone was observed once. J is TRBJ2-3 and V is TRBV6-5; 7 nucleotides align to TRBD2. J gave up 1 base and V 7 bases, and 5 bases lay outside the gene matches. The germline V gene encodes CDR1 MNHEY and CDR2 SVGAGI. The CDR3 length is 14 residues. The CDR3, as DNA: TGTGCCAGCAATCTAGCGGACCGCACAGATACGCAGTATTTT. Protein product: CASNLADRTDTQYF.

This clone has only one observation. The chain employs TRBV2 and TRBJ2-7, with 9 positions matching TRBD2. The CDR3 length is 14 residues. Germline trimming cut 4 bases from V and 5 bases from J; bases unmatched to any gene: 6. From germline, CDR1 is SNHLY and CDR2 FYNNEI. Here the CDR3 DNA reads TGTGCCAGCAGTGTATTAGCGGGAGCCAACGAGCAGTACTTC. Encoded protein: CASSVLAGANEQYF.

CDR3: CAISPNPGTGDTDTQYF. The CDR3, as DNA: TGTGCCATCAGTCCAAACCCCGGGACAGGGGACACAGATACGCAGTATTTT. The chain has TRBV10-3 and TRBJ2-3; 10 bases map to TRBD1. This CDR3 is built from 17 residues. Trimming cost V 5 bases and J 2 bases; bases outside gene matches: 10. Germline CDR1 and CDR2: ENHRY and SYGVKD.

The CDR3 sequence is CASSLSLEQYF. CDR3 nucleotides: TGTGCCAGCAGTTTATCCCTCGAGCAGTACTTC. The rearrangement joins TRBV27 to TRBJ2-7; D gene uncertain. V shed 0 bases and J shed 6 bases, with 3 bases lying between them. This CDR3 is built from 11 residues. Germline V CDR1 and CDR2: MNHEY, SMNVEV (reference sequence).